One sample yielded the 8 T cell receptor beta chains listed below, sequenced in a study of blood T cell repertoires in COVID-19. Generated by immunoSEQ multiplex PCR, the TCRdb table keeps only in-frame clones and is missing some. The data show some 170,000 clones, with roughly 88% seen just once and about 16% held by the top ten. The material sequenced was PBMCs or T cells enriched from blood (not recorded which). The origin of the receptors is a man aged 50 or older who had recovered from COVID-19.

The CDR3 loop reads CASTKRAQGRINEQFF. The CDR3 nucleotides are TGTGCCAGCACCAAACGGGCACAGGGGCGAATCAATGAGCAGTTCTTC. The chain recombines TRBV2 with TRBJ2-1, with TRBD1 matching 7 bases. V lost 7 bases, J lost 6 bases, and 15 bases stayed unmatched. Germline CDR1 reads SNHLY; CDR2 reads FYNNEI. The CDR3 is 16 residues long.

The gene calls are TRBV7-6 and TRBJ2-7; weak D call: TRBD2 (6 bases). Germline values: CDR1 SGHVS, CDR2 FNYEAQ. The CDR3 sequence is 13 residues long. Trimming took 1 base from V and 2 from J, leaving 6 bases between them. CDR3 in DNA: TGTGCCAGCAGCTTAGGACTAGCCTACGAGCAGTACTTC. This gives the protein CASSLGLAYEQYF.

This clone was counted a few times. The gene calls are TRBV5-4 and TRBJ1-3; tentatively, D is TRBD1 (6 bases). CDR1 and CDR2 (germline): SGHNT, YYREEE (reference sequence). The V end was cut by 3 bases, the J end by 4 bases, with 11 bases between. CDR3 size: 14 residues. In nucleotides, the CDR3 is TGTGCCAGCAGCTACACAGGGTTGGGAAACACCATATATTTT. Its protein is CASSYTGLGNTIYF.

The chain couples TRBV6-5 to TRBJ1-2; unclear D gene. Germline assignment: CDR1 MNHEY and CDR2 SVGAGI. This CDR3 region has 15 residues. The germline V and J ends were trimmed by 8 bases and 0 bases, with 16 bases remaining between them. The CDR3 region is CASFLRVQANYGYTF. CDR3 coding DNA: TGTGCCAGCTTTTTGAGGGTGCAGGCTAACTATGGCTACACCTTC.

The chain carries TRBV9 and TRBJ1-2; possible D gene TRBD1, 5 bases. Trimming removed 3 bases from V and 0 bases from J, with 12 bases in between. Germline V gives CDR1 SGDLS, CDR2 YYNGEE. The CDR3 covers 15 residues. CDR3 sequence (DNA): TGTGCCAGCAGCGCCCAGACAGTTACTAACTATGGCTACACCTTC. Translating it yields CASSAQTVTNYGYTF.

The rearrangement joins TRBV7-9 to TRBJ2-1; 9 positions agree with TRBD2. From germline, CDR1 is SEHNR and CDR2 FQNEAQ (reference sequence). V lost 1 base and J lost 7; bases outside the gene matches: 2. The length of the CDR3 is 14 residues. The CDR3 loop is CASSLGLAENEQFF. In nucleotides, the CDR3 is TGTGCCAGCAGCTTAGGACTAGCGGAAAATGAGCAGTTCTTC.

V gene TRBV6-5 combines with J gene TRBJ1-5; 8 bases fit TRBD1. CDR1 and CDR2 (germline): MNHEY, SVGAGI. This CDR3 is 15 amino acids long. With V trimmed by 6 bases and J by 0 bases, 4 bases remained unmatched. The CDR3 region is CASRGQAFSNQPQHF. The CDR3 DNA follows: TGTGCCAGCAGGGGACAGGCGTTTAGCAATCAGCCCCAGCATTTT.

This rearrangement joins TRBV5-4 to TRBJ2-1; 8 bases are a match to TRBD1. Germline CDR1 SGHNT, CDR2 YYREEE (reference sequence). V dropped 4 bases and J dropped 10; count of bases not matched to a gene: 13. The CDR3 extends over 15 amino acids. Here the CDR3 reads CASSTGQGGGVEQFF. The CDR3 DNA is TGTGCCAGCAGCACCGGACAGGGTGGGGGCGTAGAGCAGTTCTTC.